Listed here is a single T cell receptor beta chain. Its antigen remains unknown. The data were taken from a study of CD8 T cells in Susac syndrome. Study as a whole: Blood was drawn from Susac syndrome patients while they were therapy-naive, on corticosteroids, or on intravenous immunoglobulin alone.

The V gene lost 0 bases and the J gene lost 6 bases, with 14 bases spanning the gap. The germline CDR1 and CDR2 sequences are MNHEY and SVGAGI. The CDR3 covers 15 residues. An amount of RNA that ranged from roughly 0.45 to 1 ug was reverse transcribed with random hexamers. TCRdb recomputed calls from the immunoSEQ multiplex PCR reads with MiXCR, one row per CDR3 protein. The sample holds over 100,000 distinct CDR3 sequences, over 90% seen once. Overall study findings and caveats: Repertoires of Susac syndrome CD4+ T cells lacked clonal expansion.

From blood CD8+ and CD4+ T cells, TCR beta sequences were generated. TEMRA cells were FACS-enriched, and CD8+ and CD4+ T cells were isolated negatively. J is TRBJ1-2 and V is TRBV6-5; perhaps TRBD1 as D (6 bases). The receptor's source is a human donor with Susac syndrome. The sample taken for sequencing was CD4+ T cells from PBMCs. CDR3 nucleotides: TGTGCCAGCAGTTACTCGGGGTCATGGGGGCATGGCTACACCTTC. This gives the protein CASSYSGSWGHGYTF.